The rows below give T cell receptor beta chains drawn from one sample of a study of CD8+ T cells in alopecia areata. Repertoires were generated with immunoSEQ multiplex PCR, while TCRdb's copy carries only in-frame clones and drops some. The data show fewer than 40,000 clones, around 59% seen once. The sequencing input was NKG2D-high CD8+ T cells sorted from blood. These receptors all come from a human donor with alopecia areata. Each CDR3 is given with its conserved first and last residue. Fields, in order: clone size, V gene, CDR3 length, J gene, D gene, CDR3 DNA, CDR3 protein. D genes are given only for firm matches. Only part of the rows carry a size: once, few, many, or a class if the clone is expanded.

clone size: NA
V gene: TRBV9
CDR3 length: 15
J gene: TRBJ2-1
D gene: NA
CDR3 DNA: TGTGCCAGCAGCGTAGGGGACAACTCCTACAATGAGCAGTTCTTC
CDR3 protein: CASSVGDNSYNEQFF

clone size: NA
V gene: TRBV28
CDR3 length: 14
J gene: TRBJ2-3
D gene: NA
CDR3 DNA: TGTGCCAGCGAACCAGGCGGGTACACAGATACGCAGTATTTT
CDR3 protein: CASEPGGYTDTQYF

clone size: few
V gene: TRBV7-9
CDR3 length: 15
J gene: TRBJ2-2
D gene: NA
CDR3 DNA: TGTGCCAGCAGCTCCGGGACGGATAACACCGGGGAGCTGTTTTTT
CDR3 protein: CASSSGTDNTGELFF

clone size: NA
V gene: TRBV5-6
CDR3 length: 15
J gene: TRBJ2-7
D gene: NA
CDR3 DNA: TGTGCCAGCAGCTTGGGGGACGGCGGAGGCCACGAGCAGTACTTC
CDR3 protein: CASSLGDGGGHEQYF

clone size: NA
V gene: TRBV7-2
CDR3 length: 16
J gene: TRBJ1-2
D gene: NA
CDR3 DNA: TGTGCCAGCAGCTTCCTCGAGGCTGGCCCCTGGTATGGCTACACCTTC
CDR3 protein: CASSFLEAGPWYGYTF

clone size: NA
V gene: TRBV6-5
CDR3 length: 11
J gene: TRBJ2-3
D gene: NA
CDR3 DNA: TGTGCCAGCAGCGGTTCGGATACGCAGTATTTT
CDR3 protein: CASSGSDTQYF

clone size: NA
V gene: TRBV4-2
CDR3 length: 16
J gene: TRBJ2-4
D gene: NA
CDR3 DNA: TGTGCCAGCAGCCAAGATTGGCAGGGAGAACGGAACATTCAGTACTTC
CDR3 protein: CASSQDWQGERNIQYF

clone size: NA
V gene: TRBV2
CDR3 length: 13
J gene: TRBJ2-7
D gene: NA
CDR3 DNA: TGTGCCAGCAGTGCGGCCAGGGACTACGAGCAGTACTTC
CDR3 protein: CASSAARDYEQYF

clone size: few
V gene: TRBV5-1
CDR3 length: 13
J gene: TRBJ2-1
D gene: NA
CDR3 DNA: TGCGCCAGCAGCTGGACGAGGGTCAATGAGCAGTTCTTC
CDR3 protein: CASSWTRVNEQFF

clone size: NA
V gene: TRBV27
CDR3 length: 14
J gene: TRBJ2-3
D gene: TRBD1
CDR3 DNA: TGTGCCAGCAGGACAGGGTGGCCCACAGATACGCAGTATTTT
CDR3 protein: CASRTGWPTDTQYF

clone size: NA
V gene: TRBV2
CDR3 length: 16
J gene: TRBJ2-5
D gene: TRBD2
CDR3 DNA: TGTGCCAGTCAGAGGCTAGCGGGGGGGCCCCAAGAGACCCAGTACTTC
CDR3 protein: CASQRLAGGPQETQYF

clone size: NA
V gene: TRBV7-9
CDR3 length: 12
J gene: TRBJ2-1
D gene: NA
CDR3 DNA: TGTGCCAGCAGTCACGGACCTGATGAGCAGTTCTTC
CDR3 protein: CASSHGPDEQFF

clone size: NA
V gene: TRBV7-9
CDR3 length: 19
J gene: TRBJ2-6
D gene: TRBD1
CDR3 DNA: TGTGCCAGCAGCTACAGGACAGGGGTCTCGTTGGGTGGGGCCAACGTCCTGACTTTC
CDR3 protein: CASSYRTGVSLGGANVLTF

clone size: NA
V gene: TRBV10-3
CDR3 length: 14
J gene: TRBJ2-7
D gene: NA
CDR3 DNA: TGTGCCATCAGTGTTCCCGGACAGATCAACGAGCAGTACTTC
CDR3 protein: CAISVPGQINEQYF

clone size: NA
V gene: TRBV7-2
CDR3 length: 16
J gene: TRBJ2-3
D gene: NA
CDR3 DNA: TGTGCCAGCAGCCCCCGAGGGATTTCTAGCACAGATACGCAGTATTTT
CDR3 protein: CASSPRGISSTDTQYF

clone size: NA
V gene: TRBV7-8
CDR3 length: 16
J gene: TRBJ1-2
D gene: NA
CDR3 DNA: TGTGCCAGCAGCTTAGGCGGAGCGCAACTTCACTATGGCTACACCTTC
CDR3 protein: CASSLGGAQLHYGYTF

clone size: few
V gene: TRBV7-9
CDR3 length: 12
J gene: TRBJ2-7
D gene: NA
CDR3 DNA: TGTGCCAGCAGGGGTAGCGGAGGCGAGCAGTACTTC
CDR3 protein: CASRGSGGEQYF

clone size: few
V gene: TRBV7-9
CDR3 length: 12
J gene: TRBJ1-4
D gene: NA
CDR3 DNA: TGTGCCAGCAGCTTAGGAGGGAGAAAACTGTTTTTT
CDR3 protein: CASSLGGRKLFF

clone size: NA
V gene: TRBV7-9
CDR3 length: 13
J gene: TRBJ2-7
D gene: NA
CDR3 DNA: TGTGCCGGACGGACAGATGCAACCTACGAGCAGTACTTC
CDR3 protein: CAGRTDATYEQYF

clone size: NA
V gene: TRBV6-6
CDR3 length: 16
J gene: TRBJ2-7
D gene: NA
CDR3 DNA: TGTGCCAGCAGTTACTCGACTTACGGCAGCTCCTACGAGCAGTACTTC
CDR3 protein: CASSYSTYGSSYEQYF

clone size: NA
V gene: TRBV7-9
CDR3 length: 14
J gene: TRBJ2-7
D gene: TRBD1
CDR3 DNA: TGTGCCAGCAGCCCGGACAGGTCTTCCTACGAGCAGTACTTC
CDR3 protein: CASSPDRSSYEQYF

clone size: once
V gene: TRBV10-3
CDR3 length: 15
J gene: TRBJ2-7
D gene: NA
CDR3 DNA: TGTGCCATCAGTGACCCACGGACGGATGAGGACGAGCAGTACTTC
CDR3 protein: CAISDPRTDEDEQYF

clone size: NA
V gene: TRBV5-6
CDR3 length: 15
J gene: TRBJ2-5
D gene: NA
CDR3 DNA: TGTGCCAGCAGCTTATGGTCCGGGGTCCAAGAGACCCAGTACTTC
CDR3 protein: CASSLWSGVQETQYF

clone size: NA
V gene: TRBV29-1
CDR3 length: 16
J gene: TRBJ2-6
D gene: NA
CDR3 DNA: TGCAGCGTTGAGGGGGGACCCGACTCTGGGGCCAACGTCCTGACTTTC
CDR3 protein: CSVEGGPDSGANVLTF

clone size: few
V gene: TRBV2
CDR3 length: 15
J gene: TRBJ2-3
D gene: NA
CDR3 DNA: TGTGCCAGCAATCCCCCCATTGGATCCTCCGATACGCAGTATTTT
CDR3 protein: CASNPPIGSSDTQYF

clone size: few
V gene: TRBV7-9
CDR3 length: 18
J gene: TRBJ1-1
D gene: NA
CDR3 DNA: TGTGCCAGCAGCTTAGTGGGCAGGGTGGACGGAATGAACACTGAAGCTTTCTTT
CDR3 protein: CASSLVGRVDGMNTEAFF

clone size: few
V gene: TRBV27
CDR3 length: 13
J gene: TRBJ2-5
D gene: NA
CDR3 DNA: TGTGCCAGCAGTTTGACAGTAAAAGAGACCCAGTACTTC
CDR3 protein: CASSLTVKETQYF